The source of this TCR beta chain is a study of blood T cell repertoires in COVID-19. Turning to the study itself: There were acute and convalescent COVID-19 samples, and they came from the United States, Italy and Spain. In each case, the material was cDNA or gDNA derived from T cells, B-cell-depleted T cells, or PBMCs.

Generated by immunoSEQ multiplex PCR, the TCRdb table keeps only in-frame clones and is missing some. The repertoire holds approximately 500,000 clones, with 80% to 90% as singletons. V was clipped by 6 bases and J by 3 bases, with 14 bases between them. CDR1 and CDR2 (germline): WNHNN, SYGVQD (reference sequence). There are 14 residues in the CDR3. This sequence originates from a human donor in a cohort sampled during active COVID-19. The V call is TRBV10-1, the J call TRBJ1-1, with a possible D match to TRBD1 (6 bases). Sequenced material: peripheral blood. The CDR3 sequence is CASRGGAPDTEAFF. The CDR3 nucleotides are TGCGCCAGCAGAGGGGGGGCACCGGACACTGAAGCTTTCTTT.